This entry concerns a single TCR beta chain. The antigen remains undetermined. CDR3 length equals 18 residues. The data were obtained in a study of shared clonotypes between healthy human individuals. General observations from the study: Naive subsets generally had larger estimated richness than memory subsets.

TCRdb's copy holds only in-frame clones and misses some; the assay was immunoSEQ multiplex PCR. The sample includes around 550,000 clones, around 96% of them seen just once. Material: naive CD4+ T cells sorted from blood. Subset denoted: CD45RA+ positively selected. The V and J genes are TRBV21-1 and TRBJ2-5. Gene TRBJ2-7 matches the end of the DNA better, so the J call may be wrong. TRBV21-1 represents a pseudogene. The TCR originated in a woman in her twenties or thirties in good health. The CDR3 bases are TGTGCCAGCAGCAAAGTCCGCCTTCGGGGCTCCCCAGCCTACGAGCAGTACTTC. It encodes CASSKVRLRGSPAYEQYF.